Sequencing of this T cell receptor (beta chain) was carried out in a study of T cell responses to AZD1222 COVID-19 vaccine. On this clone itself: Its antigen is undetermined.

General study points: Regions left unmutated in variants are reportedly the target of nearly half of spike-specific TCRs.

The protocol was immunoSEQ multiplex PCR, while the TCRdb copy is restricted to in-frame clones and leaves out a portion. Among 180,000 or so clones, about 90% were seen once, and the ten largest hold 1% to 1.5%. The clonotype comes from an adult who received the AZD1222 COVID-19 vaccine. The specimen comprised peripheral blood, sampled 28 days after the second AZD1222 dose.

CDR3 residues: CASSDGGLGTDTQYF. In nucleotides, the CDR3 is TGTGCCAGCAGTGATGGAGGTCTGGGCACAGATACGCAGTATTTT. The J gene is TRBJ2-3, the V gene TRBV6-1; possibly TRBD2 for D (5 bases). The V gene lost 3 bases and the J gene lost 1 base, with 11 bases spanning the gap. Germline values: CDR1 MNHNS, CDR2 SASEGT. This CDR3 comprises 15 residues.